These 28 T cell receptor beta chains were all obtained from the same sample, sequenced in a study of blood T cell repertoires in COVID-19. TCRdb's copy holds only in-frame clones and misses some; the assay was immunoSEQ multiplex PCR. The repertoire holds around 250,000 clones, with 86% as singletons. Sequenced material: peripheral blood. Receptors were obtained from a man between 60 and 70 years old with acute or convalescent COVID-19.

The V call is TRBV5-1, the J call TRBJ2-1; D possibly corresponds to TRBD1 (6 bases). From germline, CDR1 is SGHRS and CDR2 YFSETQ. V was shortened by 0 bases and J by 6 bases, with 10 bases between the two germline ends. This CDR3 spans 14 amino acids. This CDR3 is CASSLDGRGNEQFF. CDR3 coding DNA: TGCGCCAGCAGCTTGGATGGCAGGGGCAATGAGCAGTTCTTC.

The chain recombines TRBV14 with TRBJ2-1; TRBD2 aligns across 9 bases. Trimming at V came to 1 base and at J to 15 bases, leaving 7 bases not matched to a gene. This CDR3 has 13 amino acids. Germline lookup yields CDR1 SGHDN and CDR2 FVKESK. For the CDR3, the DNA is TGTGCCAGCAGCCAAGTTAGCGGGGGACATACGTTCTTC. It encodes CASSQVSGGHTFF.

In this sample, this clone turned up once. This sequence joins TRBV3-1 (or the pseudogene TRBV3-2) and TRBJ1-1, with a weak D call TRBD1 (5 bases). There are 17 residues in the CDR3. From germline, CDR1 is LGHDT and CDR2 YNNKEL (reference sequence). V was cut by 4 bases and J by 5 bases, with 23 bases left in between. CDR3 sequence: CASSPSGGGSFGTEAFF. The CDR3 DNA follows: TGTGCCAGCAGCCCATCGGGCGGGGGGTCCTTTGGGACTGAAGCTTTCTTT.

This chain joins TRBV5-1 and TRBJ2-3, with D hard to call. Trimming took 4 bases from V and 2 from J, leaving 17 bases between them. Per germline, CDR1 SGHRS and CDR2 YFSETQ. CDR3 length: 16 residues. This CDR3 is CASSITSGSHTDTQYF. CDR3 nucleotides: TGCGCCAGCAGCATTACCTCCGGGTCCCACACAGATACGCAGTATTTT.

The gene calls are TRBV9 and TRBJ2-3, with 8 nucleotides matching TRBD2. CDR3 length: 17 residues. V was pared by 4 bases and J by 6 bases, with 16 bases of the junction left unmatched. Germline CDR1 and CDR2: SGDLS and YYNGEE. CDR3 amino acids: CASSSRTSGSLADTQYF. CDR3 nucleotide sequence: TGTGCCAGCAGCTCCCGAACAAGCGGGAGTCTGGCCGATACGCAGTATTTT.

The CDR3: CASSLAGQGSSTEAFF. Written as DNA, the CDR3 is TGCGCCAGCAGCTTGGCTGGACAGGGATCGAGCACTGAAGCTTTCTTT. The chain recombines TRBV5-1 with TRBJ1-1, with 8 bases matching TRBD1. The germline V gene has CDR1 SGHRS and CDR2 YFSETQ. There are 16 residues in the CDR3. V lost 0 bases to trimming and J lost 4 bases; unmatched junction nucleotides: 8.

In this sample, this clone turned up a few times. The chain couples TRBV18 to TRBJ2-3, with TRBD2 matching 8 bases. V was clipped by 3 bases and J by 3 bases; unmatched bases: 8. This CDR3 contains 16 residues. Germline lookup yields CDR1 KGHSH and CDR2 LQKENI. The CDR3 loop is CASSPRAGDWTDTQYF. The CDR3 nucleotides are TGTGCCAGCTCACCTCGAGCGGGAGATTGGACAGATACGCAGTATTTT.

The rearrangement uses TRBV6-2 or TRBV6-3 and TRBJ2-6; D remains unclear. Per germline, CDR1 MNHEY and CDR2 SVGEGT. V dropped 5 bases and J dropped 0 bases, with 5 bases sitting between them. The CDR3 has 14 amino acids. Written as DNA, the CDR3 is TGTGCCAGCAGTCTTTACTCTGGGGCCAACGTCCTGACTTTC. Amino acid sequence: CASSLYSGANVLTF.

The rearrangement uses TRBV7-2 and TRBJ2-1; 10 positions match TRBD2. The length of the CDR3 is 15 residues. Unmatched junction bases numbered 5, after V lost 5 bases and J lost 4 bases. Germline V gene sequence: CDR1 SGHTA, CDR2 FQGNSA. The CDR3 sequence is CASSPGLAEYNEQFF. Here the CDR3 DNA reads TGTGCCAGCAGCCCAGGACTAGCGGAGTACAATGAGCAGTTCTTC.

This clone came up once. The V and J genes are TRBV11-2 and TRBJ1-1; possibly TRBD1 for D (5 bases). With 1 base removed from V and 7 bases from J, the gap between germline ends came to 7 bases. The germline V gene has CDR1 SGHAT and CDR2 FQNNGV. This CDR3 has 12 amino acids. CDR3 DNA sequence: TGTGCCAGCAGCTTAGCTCAGGGTGAAGCTTTCTTT. It yields the protein CASSLAQGEAFF.

The CDR3 here is CASSFRTADEQYF. As DNA, the CDR3 is TGTGCCAGCAGCTTCCGGACAGCCGACGAGCAGTACTTC. V and J are TRBV7-9 and TRBJ2-7; possible D gene TRBD1, 6 bases. Trimming cost V 3 bases and J 5 bases, with 11 bases left between them. This CDR3 region has 13 residues. Per the germline V gene, CDR1 is SEHNR and CDR2 is FQNEAQ (reference sequence).

This chain links TRBV3-1 (or the pseudogene TRBV3-2) with TRBJ2-5, with TRBD2 matching 12 bases. The germline gives CDR1 LGHDT, CDR2 YNNKEL (reference sequence). The V segment lost 1 base and the J segment 2 bases; nucleotides outside the gene matches: 2. CDR3 length equals 16 residues. The CDR3 region has the DNA TGTGCCAGCAGCCAAGCTCTAGCGGGAGGGCAAGAGACCCAGTACTTC. Protein: CASSQALAGGQETQYF.

The V gene is TRBV7-2, the J gene TRBJ1-4; tentative D call: TRBD1 (5 bases). CDR3 length: 14 amino acids. Germline CDR1 reads SGHTA; CDR2 reads FQGNSA. V gave up 1 base and J gave up 7 bases, with 10 bases separating them. As DNA, the CDR3 is TGTGCCAGCAGCTTAGAGGCGGGGGTTGAAAAACTGTTTTTT. Protein: CASSLEAGVEKLFF.

The chain uses TRBV25-1 and TRBJ2-1, with 9 nucleotides matching TRBD1. Germline CDR1 is MGHDK and CDR2 is SYGVNS. There are 16 residues in the CDR3. V was clipped by 1 base and J by 5 bases; unmatched bases: 6. The CDR3 nucleotides are TGTGCCAGCAGTGAATTGGGGACAGGGCCCAACAATGAGCAGTTCTTC. Encoded protein: CASSELGTGPNNEQFF.

The V and J genes are TRBV7-3 and TRBJ2-1; 9 nucleotides line up with TRBD2. The CDR3 is 16 residues long. Germline-derived CDR1 and CDR2 are SGHTA and FQGTGA. With V trimmed by 10 bases and J by 8 bases, 18 bases remained unmatched. The CDR3 sequence: CATSSFATSGIDEQFF. In DNA, the CDR3 is TGTGCCACCTCATCCTTCGCGACTAGCGGAATAGATGAGCAGTTCTTC. The whole variable domain, remainder taken from reference TRBV7-3 and TRBJ2-1, is GAGVSQTPSNKVTEKGKYVELRCDPISGHTALYWYRQSLGQGPEFLIYFQGTGAADDSGLPNDRFFAVRPEGSVSTLKIQRTERGDSAVYLCATSSFATSGIDEQFFGPGTRLTVL.

In this sample, this clone turned up a few times. The V call is TRBV28, the J call TRBJ2-7; D ambiguous. This CDR3 is built from 13 residues. V was clipped by 4 bases and J by 5 bases, with 12 bases between them. Looked up from germline, CDR1 is MDHEN and CDR2 is SYDVKM. The CDR3 spells CASSSPQAHEQYF. The CDR3 nucleotides are TGTGCCAGCAGTTCACCCCAGGCCCACGAGCAGTACTTC.

This clone was seen a handful of times. This chain links TRBV19 with TRBJ1-4, with D maybe TRBD1 (6 bases). The CDR3 covers 16 residues. The V gene lost 3 bases and the J gene lost 0 bases, with 11 bases spanning the gap. Germline values: CDR1 LNHDA, CDR2 SQIVND (reference sequence). The CDR3 here is CASSIQQGATNEKLFF. Here the CDR3 DNA reads TGTGCCAGTAGTATCCAACAGGGTGCAACTAATGAAAAACTGTTTTTT.

V and J are TRBV6-6 and TRBJ2-7; no definite D call. V gave up 10 bases and J gave up 2 bases, with 12 bases separating them. The V gene's germline CDR1 is MNHNY and CDR2 SVGAGI (reference sequence). The CDR3 sequence is 12 residues long. CDR3 coding DNA: TGTGCCATCTCCACTTTACCCTACGAGCAGTACTTC. This translates into CAISTLPYEQYF.

This rearrangement joins TRBV4-2 to TRBJ2-7, with 7 bases aligning to TRBD2. J lost 4 bases, V lost 0 bases, and 15 bases had no gene match. This CDR3 is 18 amino acids long. CDR1 is LGHNA and CDR2 is YNFKEQ in the germline V gene. The CDR3 DNA sequence: TGTGCCAGCAGCCAAGAAGGCCGAGCCGCGGGAGTCGGGTACGAGCAGTACTTC. It encodes CASSQEGRAAGVGYEQYF.

The V gene is TRBV25-1, the J gene TRBJ2-3, with TRBD1 matching over 9 bases. V dropped 6 bases and J dropped 5; count of bases not matched to a gene: 6. The CDR3 extends over 14 amino acids. Germline V gene sequence: CDR1 MGHDK, CDR2 SYGVNS. CDR3 nucleotide sequence: TGTGCCAGCAGCGAGACAGGGGGGAAAGATACGCAGTATTTT. It translates to CASSETGGKDTQYF.

CDR3 nucleotides: TGTGCCAGCAGCTTCGCAGGGGGCATCAATCAGCCCCAGCATTTT. Translating gives CASSFAGGINQPQHF. This rearrangement joins TRBV7-9 to TRBJ1-5; TRBD1 aligns across 8 bases. The length of the CDR3 is 15 residues. Germline V gives CDR1 SEHNR, CDR2 FQNEAQ (reference sequence). Losses at the gene ends were 3 bases for V and 3 bases for J; bases not matched to a gene: 4.

This clone was recorded once. The chain combines TRBV19 with TRBJ1-2; 11 bases map to TRBD1. CDR1 LNHDA and CDR2 SQIVND come from the germline V gene (reference sequence). The CDR3 contains 16 residues. V lost 4 bases, J lost 6 bases, and 10 bases stayed unmatched. The CDR3 DNA reads TGTGCCAGTAGTACTCTCCCGGGACAGGGGGGGAATGGCTACACCTTC. Its protein product is CASSTLPGQGGNGYTF.

The gene calls are TRBV29-1 and TRBJ1-5; 9 bases are a match to TRBD1. The CDR3 is 14 residues long. The J segment lost 6 bases and the V segment lost 5 bases, leaving 8 bases of the junction unmatched. Germline lookup yields CDR1 SQVTM and CDR2 ANQGSEA. DNA of the CDR3: TGCAGCGTTTCCGGGACAGGGTGGGGTCAGCCCCAGCATTTT. Protein sequence: CSVSGTGWGQPQHF.

The V and J genes are TRBV4-1 and TRBJ2-5; 11 positions agree with TRBD2. Looked up from germline, CDR1 is MGHRA and CDR2 is YSYEKL. This CDR3 is 16 amino acids long. V lost 3 bases to trimming and J lost 2 bases; unmatched junction nucleotides: 5. The CDR3 DNA reads TGCGCCAGCAGCCATCCGGGACTAGCGGATCAAGAGACCCAGTACTTC. It yields the protein CASSHPGLADQETQYF.

The chain links TRBV27 to TRBJ1-1; weak D call: TRBD1 (5 bases). The V and J ends lost 6 bases and 8 bases respectively, with 13 bases between them. The CDR3 length is 12 residues. Germline V gives CDR1 MNHEY, CDR2 SMNVEV (reference sequence). The CDR3 spells CASRTLTEEAFF. CDR3 in DNA: TGTGCCAGCAGGACCCTGACAGAAGAAGCTTTCTTT.

The rearrangement links TRBV6-5 to TRBJ2-1; tentatively, D is TRBD1 (7 bases). The CDR3 is 16 residues long. CDR1 MNHEY and CDR2 SVGAGI come from the germline V gene. V lost 4 bases and J lost 5, with 18 bases in between. CDR3: CASSSGMGGQNNEQFF. CDR3 coding DNA: TGTGCCAGCAGTTCCGGAATGGGGGGACAGAACAATGAGCAGTTCTTC.

This chain links TRBV7-3 with TRBJ2-1, with 13 bases aligning to TRBD2. Losses at the gene ends were 5 bases for V and 14 bases for J; bases not matched to a gene: 9. Germline values: CDR1 SGHTA, CDR2 FQGTGA. The CDR3 spans 14 residues. The CDR3 here is CASSPGTSGNHKFF. In DNA form, the CDR3 reads TGTGCCAGCAGCCCCGGGACTAGCGGGAACCATAAGTTCTTC.

V usage is TRBV9 and J usage is TRBJ2-3, with D possibly TRBD2 on 6 matching bases. The CDR3 is 15 residues long. The germline V gene has CDR1 SGDLS and CDR2 YYNGEE. V was shortened by 0 bases and J by 2 bases, with 10 bases between the two germline ends. The CDR3 is CASSVGSGNTDTQYF. In nucleotides, the CDR3 is TGTGCCAGCAGCGTAGGTAGCGGAAACACAGATACGCAGTATTTT.